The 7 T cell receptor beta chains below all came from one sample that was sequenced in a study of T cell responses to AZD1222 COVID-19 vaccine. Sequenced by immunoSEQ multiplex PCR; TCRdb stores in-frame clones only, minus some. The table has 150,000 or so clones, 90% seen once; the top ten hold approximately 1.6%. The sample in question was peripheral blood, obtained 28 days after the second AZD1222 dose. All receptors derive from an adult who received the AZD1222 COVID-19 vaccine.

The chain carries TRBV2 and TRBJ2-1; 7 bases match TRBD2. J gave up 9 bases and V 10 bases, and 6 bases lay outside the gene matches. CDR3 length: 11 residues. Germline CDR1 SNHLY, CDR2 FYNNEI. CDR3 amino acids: CATGVAGEQFF. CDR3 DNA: TGTGCCACCGGGGTAGCGGGTGAGCAGTTCTTC.

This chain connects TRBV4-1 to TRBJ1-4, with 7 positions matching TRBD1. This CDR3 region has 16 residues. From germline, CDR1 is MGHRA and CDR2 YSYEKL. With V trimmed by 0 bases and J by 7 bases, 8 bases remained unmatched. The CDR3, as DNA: TGCGCCAGCAGCCAAGATCTTGAGGCAGGGGGTGAAAAACTGTTTTTT. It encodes CASSQDLEAGGEKLFF.

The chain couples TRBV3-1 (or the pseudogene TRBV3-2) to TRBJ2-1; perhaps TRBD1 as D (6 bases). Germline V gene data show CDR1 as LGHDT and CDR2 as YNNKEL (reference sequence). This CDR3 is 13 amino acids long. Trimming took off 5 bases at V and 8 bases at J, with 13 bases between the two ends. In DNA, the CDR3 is TGTGCCAGCAGCTTACAGGGATTACATGAGCAGTTCTTC. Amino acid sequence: CASSLQGLHEQFF.

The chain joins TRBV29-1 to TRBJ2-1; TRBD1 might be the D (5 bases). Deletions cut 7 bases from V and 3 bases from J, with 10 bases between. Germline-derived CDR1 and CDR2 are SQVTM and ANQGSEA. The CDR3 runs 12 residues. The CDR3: CSGTDNYNEQFF. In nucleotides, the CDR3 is TGCAGCGGGACGGACAACTACAATGAGCAGTTCTTC.

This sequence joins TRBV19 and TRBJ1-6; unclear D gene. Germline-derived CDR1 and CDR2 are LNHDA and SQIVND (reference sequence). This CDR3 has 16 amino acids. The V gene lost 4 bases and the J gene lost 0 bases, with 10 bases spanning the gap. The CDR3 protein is CASSSLASSYNSPLHF. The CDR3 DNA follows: TGTGCCAGTAGTAGCCTCGCATCCTCCTATAATTCACCCCTCCACTTT.

The CDR3 DNA is TGTGCCAGCAGCTATACGGGACTAGTTAAAGGGAATGAGCAGTTCTTC. Translating gives CASSYTGLVKGNEQFF. This sequence joins TRBV5-4 and TRBJ2-1; 8 bases match TRBD2. The CDR3 runs to 16 residues. The junction had 12 bases not matched to a gene; V was cut back by 3 bases and J by 7 bases. The germline V gene has CDR1 SGHNT and CDR2 YYREEE (reference sequence).

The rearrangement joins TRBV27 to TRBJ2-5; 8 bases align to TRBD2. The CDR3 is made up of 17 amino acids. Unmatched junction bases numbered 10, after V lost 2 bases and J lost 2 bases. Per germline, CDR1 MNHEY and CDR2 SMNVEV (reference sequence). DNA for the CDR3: TGTGCCAGCAGTTTACTCCGTCCAGCGGGGGCACAAGAGACCCAGTACTTC. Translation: CASSLLRPAGAQETQYF.